The 15 T cell receptor beta chains reported below all come from one sample, sequenced in a study of blood T cell repertoires in COVID-19. Only in-frame clones appear in the TCRdb table, and some are missing; sequencing was by immunoSEQ multiplex PCR. The sample contains about 240,000 clones, approximately 85% of which appear only once. Sequenced material: peripheral blood. The source of these receptors is a man of 80 years or more with acute or convalescent COVID-19.

A single count supports this clone. The chain carries TRBV7-8 and TRBJ2-7, with TRBD2 identical over 10 bases. There are 15 residues in the CDR3. CDR1 and CDR2 (germline): SGHVS, FQNEAQ. The V and J ends lost 1 base and 4 bases, in that order; junction bases with no gene match: 4. The CDR3 nucleotides are TGTGCCAGCAGCTTAGGGGCTAGCGGGAGTTACGAGCAGTACTTC. This codes for CASSLGASGSYEQYF.

This chain connects TRBV18 to TRBJ2-1, with 8 positions matching TRBD2. The trim removed 1 base at V and 9 bases at J, leaving 8 bases unmatched. The CDR3 runs to 15 residues. The germline gives CDR1 KGHSH, CDR2 LQKENI. CDR3 nucleotides: TGTGCCAGCTCACCACTTTCCCGGGGGGGCTCTGAGCAGTTCTTC. This sequence encodes CASSPLSRGGSEQFF.

The J gene is TRBJ2-7, the V gene TRBV5-3; 9 bases align to TRBD1. TRBV5-3 is marked as an open reading frame, function uncertain. With V trimmed by 3 bases and J by 5 bases, 15 bases remained unmatched. The CDR3 covers 17 residues. CDR3 DNA: TGTGCCAGAAGCTGGGTCAGCCCGGACAGGGGCCAACACGAGCAGTACTTC. This sequence encodes CARSWVSPDRGQHEQYF.

The chain's CDR3 is CASSPGGQGGNTQYF. In DNA, the CDR3 is TGCGCCAGCAGCCCCGGGGGACAGGGTGGTAATACGCAGTATTTT. The V gene is TRBV4-1, the J gene TRBJ2-3; TRBD1 matches at 9 bases. V trimming: 4 bases; J trimming: 7 bases; junction bases outside the gene matches: 9. This CDR3 spans 15 amino acids. CDR1 is MGHRA, CDR2 YSYEKL, per germline.

This clone was detected only a few times. V usage is TRBV18 and J usage is TRBJ1-5; D is unresolved. Trimming stripped 6 bases from V and 6 bases from J, with 24 bases between. This CDR3 region has 17 residues. The germline V gene has CDR1 KGHSH and CDR2 LQKENI. CDR3: CASSTTEGSSRGQPQHF. Here the CDR3 DNA reads TGTGCCAGCTCTACCACGGAGGGCTCCAGTCGGGGTCAGCCCCAGCATTTT.

The J gene is TRBJ2-1, the V gene TRBV28, with 8 nucleotides matching TRBD1. The CDR3 sequence is 15 residues long. J lost 6 bases, V lost 9 bases, and 13 bases had no gene match. Per germline, CDR1 MDHEN and CDR2 SYDVKM. CDR3 nucleotides: TGTGCCAGTCCCCCCCCGGCAGGGGGCTTCAATGAGCAGTTCTTC. This sequence encodes CASPPPAGGFNEQFF. Using reference TRBV28 and TRBJ2-1 for the parts outside the CDR3, the full variable domain is DVKVTQSSRYLVKRTGEKVFLECVQDMDHENMFWYRQDPGLGLRLIYFSYDVKMKEKGDIPEGYSVSREKKERFSLILESASTNQTSMYLCASPPPAGGFNEQFFGPGTRLTVL.

The chain carries TRBV18 and TRBJ2-5; D may be TRBD1 (6 bases). This CDR3 region has 15 residues. Germline loops: CDR1 KGHSH, CDR2 LQKENI. Between the trimmed V and J ends, which lost 5 bases and 5 bases, there was a span of 18 bases. CDR3 sequence: CASSVTTGRPETQYF. The CDR3 region has the DNA TGTGCCAGCTCAGTAACGACAGGAAGGCCTGAGACCCAGTACTTC.

The CDR3 loop is CASSGLPGYLNTEAFF. In DNA form, the CDR3 reads TGTGCCAGCAGTGGCCTGCCGGGTTACTTGAACACTGAAGCTTTCTTT. The genes are TRBV6-1 and TRBJ1-1; D remains unclear. This CDR3 has 16 amino acids. Germline V gene sequence: CDR1 MNHNS, CDR2 SASEGT. V lost 4 bases, J lost 0 bases, and 15 bases lay in between.

The V and J genes are TRBV28 and TRBJ1-2, with 7 bases that match TRBD1. J gave up 5 bases and V 6 bases, and 9 bases lay outside the gene matches. In germline, CDR1 is MDHEN, CDR2 SYDVKM. The CDR3 spans 14 residues. CDR3 nucleotides: TGTGCCAGCAGCACCGACAGGGAACGGTATGGCTACACCTTC. It codes for CASSTDRERYGYTF.

The chain joins TRBV24-1 to TRBJ2-2, with D perhaps matching TRBD2 (7 bases). V gave up 4 bases and J gave up 6 bases, with 11 bases separating them. Germline values: CDR1 KGHDR, CDR2 SFDVKD. This CDR3 has 14 residues. CDR3 residues: CATSDRGAAGELFF. The CDR3 DNA reads TGTGCCACCAGTGACCGGGGGGCGGCCGGGGAGCTGTTTTTT.

V gene TRBV2 combines with J gene TRBJ1-6, with D possibly being TRBD1 (6 bases). V was shortened by 7 bases and J by 6 bases, with 13 bases between the two germline ends. CDR1 and CDR2 (germline): SNHLY, FYNNEI. The length of the CDR3 is 14 residues. Here the CDR3 DNA reads TGTGCCAGCAACCTAGAACAGGGTAATTCACCCCTCCACTTT. Translated: CASNLEQGNSPLHF.

The CDR3 DNA reads TGTGCCAGCAGTGAATGGAAAGGGGTAGGAGAAAAACTGTTTTTT. Translation gives CASSEWKGVGEKLFF. The chain couples TRBV6-1 to TRBJ1-4; D might be TRBD1 (5 bases). Trimming left V 2 bases short and J 8 bases short, with 15 bases between. Germline V CDR1 and CDR2: MNHNS, SASEGT. The CDR3 totals 15 residues.

The rearrangement uses TRBV6-5 and TRBJ1-2, with TRBD1 identical over 7 bases. CDR1 is MNHEY, CDR2 SVGAGI, per germline. Trimming took 6 bases from V and 12 from J; bases not matched to a gene: 10. This CDR3 has 12 amino acids. The DNA for the CDR3 is TGTGCCAGCAGCTCCTCGGACAGGAGCCACACCTTC. This translates into CASSSSDRSHTF.

The rearrangement links TRBV5-1 to TRBJ1-1, with 9 bases identical to TRBD1. The V gene end was trimmed by 4 bases and the J gene end by 7 bases; junction bases not matched to a gene: 5. This CDR3 spans 13 amino acids. CDR1 is SGHRS, CDR2 YFSETQ, per germline. CDR3 amino acids: CASSAGQGYEAFF. The CDR3 bases are TGCGCCAGCAGCGCGGGACAGGGTTATGAAGCTTTCTTT.

The chain has TRBV28 and TRBJ1-2; TRBD1 might be the D (5 bases). The V gene's germline CDR1 is MDHEN and CDR2 SYDVKM. This CDR3 has 14 amino acids. Trimming shortened V by 8 bases and J by 0 bases, and 13 bases separated the two germline ends. This CDR3 is CASHYAGPNYGYTF. CDR3 DNA sequence: TGTGCCAGCCATTACGCGGGGCCTAACTATGGCTACACCTTC.